This T cell receptor (beta chain) was recorded in a study of shared clonotypes between healthy human individuals. Measured with immunoSEQ multiplex PCR; TCRdb has only the in-frame clones, and not every one. In the table there are a few million clones, 90% to 95% of which are singletons. V lost 4 bases, J lost 5 bases, and 8 bases stayed unmatched. This CDR3 region has 15 residues. CDR1 is MNHEY and CDR2 is SMNVEV in the germline V gene (reference sequence). Sequences were obtained from naive CD4+ T cells sorted from blood. Sample subset: CD45RA+ positively selected. The sequence came from a man younger than 30 in good health. J is TRBJ1-2 and V is TRBV27, with 9 bases matching TRBD1. The DNA for the CDR3 is TGTGCCAGCAGTTCGGACAGGGGCGTCGTTTATGGCTACACCTTC. This codes for CASSSDRGVVYGYTF.